The 25 T cell receptor beta chains presented below share a single source sample, sequenced in a study of cytomegalovirus exposure and HLA in healthy donors (dated by TCRdb to 2017 to 2019). The library was prepared using the immunoSEQ multiplex PCR assay. The multiplex PCR relied on a mix of 60 forward primers for TCR Vbeta segments and 13 reverse primers for TCR Jbeta segments. Held by TCRdb, this immuneACCESS table contains in-frame sequences only and omits some clones. Under half of the omission traces to an unresolved V gene where checked; the cause of the rest is unknown. The sample table lists 200,000 to 250,000 clones, 75% of them with a count of one. The ten largest make up 1.8% of the sample. The sample consisted of PBMCs. The receptors derive from a woman aged 30 to 39 in good health and CMV-seronegative.

The chain joins TRBV7-9 to TRBJ1-1, with D possibly being TRBD1 (5 bases). Per the germline V gene, CDR1 is SEHNR and CDR2 is FQNEAQ (reference sequence). The ends were cut back, 4 bases at V and 0 bases at J, with 9 bases in the middle. The CDR3 has 14 residues. The CDR3, as DNA: TGTGCCAGCAGCTCGGGACTTTTGAACACTGAAGCTTTCTTT. This encodes CASSSGLLNTEAFF.

In nucleotides, the CDR3 is TGTGCCAGCAGCCCCCTGGCACCGTACCCCGGGGAGCTGTTTTTT. Protein sequence: CASSPLAPYPGELFF. This chain links TRBV14 with TRBJ2-2; D is undetermined. Germline V lookup: CDR1 SGHDN, CDR2 FVKESK. The CDR3 spans 15 residues. The V end lost 4 bases, the J end lost 6 bases, and 15 bases lay between the germline ends.

This clone was seen once. An end of the junction differs from the germline gene, which may be a read error. V gene TRBV19 combines with J gene TRBJ2-3; 11 positions agree with TRBD2. The CDR3 runs 18 residues. The germline CDR1 and CDR2 sequences are LNHDA and SQIVND (reference sequence). For the CDR3, the DNA is TGTGCCAGTAGTTTAAGGTTCGGTAGCGGGGGGGGCACGGATACGCAGTATTTT. It encodes CASSLRFGSGGGTDTQYF. The variable domain in full, completed from reference TRBV19 and TRBJ2-3, reads DGGITQSPKYLFRKEGQNVTLSCEQNLNHDAMYWYRQDPGQGLRLIYYSQIVNDFQKGDIAEGYSVSREKKESFPLTVTSAQKNPTAFYLCASSLRFGSGGGTDTQYFGPGTRLTVL.

As to this clone: Other DNA sequences of this sample code for an identical CDR3. This chain links TRBV5-1 with TRBJ2-5, with 13 bases aligning to TRBD2. CDR1 SGHRS and CDR2 YFSETQ come from the germline V gene. The length of the CDR3 is 16 residues. Trimming took 0 bases from V and 4 from J; bases not matched to a gene: 3. The CDR3 coding sequence is TGCGCCAGCAGCTTGGGACTAGCGGGAGGTGGAGAGACCCAGTACTTC. Protein sequence: CASSLGLAGGGETQYF.

This chain joins TRBV5-1 and TRBJ1-1, with TRBD1 identical over 7 bases. Germline trimming cut 2 bases from V and 1 base from J; bases unmatched to any gene: 8. The CDR3 extends over 16 amino acids. Germline CDR1 is SGHRS and CDR2 is YFSETQ. The CDR3 DNA follows: TGCGCCAGCAGCTTTGGTGGGGGGACAGAGAACACTGAAGCTTTCTTT. Its translation is CASSFGGGTENTEAFF.

This clone appeared once. This sequence joins TRBV15 and TRBJ1-2, with 10 nucleotides matching TRBD1. The CDR3 sequence is 13 residues long. The germline gives CDR1 LNHNV, CDR2 YYDKDF (reference sequence). V lost 3 bases, J lost 6 bases, and 1 base stayed unmatched. CDR3 protein: CATSSGTGDGYTF. The DNA for the CDR3 is TGTGCCACCAGCAGCGGGACAGGGGATGGCTACACCTTC.

This chain connects TRBV5-1 to TRBJ2-3; 9 nucleotides agree with TRBD1. The trim removed 0 bases at V and 1 base at J, leaving 0 bases unmatched. CDR3 length: 15 residues. The V gene's germline CDR1 is SGHRS and CDR2 YFSETQ. CDR3 sequence reads: CASSLGQGGTDTQYF. CDR3 coding DNA: TGCGCCAGCAGCTTGGGACAGGGGGGCACAGATACGCAGTATTTT.

As regards this clone: A read error may produce the germline difference seen at one junction end. The V call is TRBV6-1, the J call TRBJ1-1; 7 bases are shared with TRBD1. CDR3 length equals 14 residues. Looked up from germline, CDR1 is MNHNS and CDR2 is SASEGT. The CDR3 DNA sequence: TGTGCCAGCAGTGATAGGGGGCTGAACACTGAAACTTTCTTT. As protein: CASSDRGLNTETFF.

A note on this clone: The junction departs from germline at one end; a sequencing error may be responsible. V gene TRBV7-7 combines with J gene TRBJ2-2; 7 nucleotides line up with TRBD1. Germline loops: CDR1 SSHAT, CDR2 FNYEAQ (reference sequence). The CDR3 is 17 residues long. CDR3 sequence: CASSFHPGTANTGELFF. The DNA for the CDR3 is TGTGCTAGCAGCTTTCATCCGGGGACAGCGAACACCGGGGAGCTGTTTTTT.

J is TRBJ1-2 and V is TRBV4-1; 8 bases line up with TRBD1. V shed 0 bases, J shed 0 bases, and the junction held 15 bases outside the gene matches. CDR3 length: 20 amino acids. Germline V CDR1 and CDR2: MGHRA, YSYEKL. The CDR3 region has the DNA TGCGCCAGCAGCCAAGATCTGTTTCAGAGGACAGGGCCCTCTAACTATGGCTACACCTTC. Its translation is CASSQDLFQRTGPSNYGYTF.

The chain has TRBV4-1 and TRBJ2-2, with D possibly TRBD1 on 5 matching bases. This CDR3 spans 15 amino acids. Per germline, CDR1 MGHRA and CDR2 YSYEKL. The V and J ends lost 0 bases and 5 bases respectively, with 10 bases between them. The CDR3 region has the DNA TGCGCCAGCAGCCAAGATCAGGGTTTAACCGGGGAGCTGTTTTTT. Translated: CASSQDQGLTGELFF.

The J gene is TRBJ2-5, the V gene TRBV5-1, with TRBD2 matching over 16 bases. The CDR3 runs to 17 residues. CDR1 and CDR2 (germline): SGHRS, YFSETQ. The trim removed 4 bases at V and 2 bases at J, leaving 5 bases unmatched. The CDR3 DNA sequence: TGCGCCAGCAGCCCGGGACTAGCGGGGGGGCTACAAGAGACCCAGTACTTC. The encoded protein is CASSPGLAGGLQETQYF.

The CDR3 coding sequence is TGTGCCAGCAAAGGGGAACAGAATTCACCCCTCCACTTT. As protein: CASKGEQNSPLHF. This chain connects TRBV2 to TRBJ1-6; tentative D call: TRBD1 (5 bases). V dropped 7 bases and J dropped 7 bases, with 11 bases sitting between them. Per the germline V gene, CDR1 is SNHLY and CDR2 is FYNNEI. The CDR3 has 13 residues.

In this sample, this clone turned up a few times. This chain connects TRBV11-3 to TRBJ2-3; 7 bases fit TRBD2. CDR1 is SGHNT, CDR2 YENEEA, per germline. Trimming removed 2 bases from V and 3 bases from J; junction bases left unmatched: 2. The CDR3 contains 14 residues. CDR3 sequence (DNA): TGTGCCAGCAGCTTATGGGGGGGGACAGATACGCAGTATTTT. Amino acid sequence: CASSLWGGTDTQYF.

This clone turned up a few times. The chain carries TRBV13 and TRBJ2-5, with 8 bases that match TRBD2. The junction had 5 bases not matched to a gene; V was cut back by 1 base and J by 7 bases. Germline-derived CDR1 and CDR2 are PRHDT and FYEKMQ (reference sequence). This CDR3 comprises 14 residues. CDR3 sequence (DNA): TGTGCCAGCAGCTTAGCGGGGGGGCGGGGGACCCAGTACTTC. This sequence encodes CASSLAGGRGTQYF.

This sequence joins TRBV7-9 and TRBJ2-7; TRBD2 might be the D (5 bases). CDR3 size: 13 residues. V dropped 1 base and J dropped 4 bases, with 8 bases sitting between them. The germline V gene encodes CDR1 SEHNR and CDR2 FQNEAQ (reference sequence). CDR3 sequence (DNA): TGTGCCAGCAGCTTAGTCGGGGAGTACGAGCAGTACTTC. It specifies CASSLVGEYEQYF.

V is TRBV2 and J is TRBJ1-2; tentative D call: TRBD1 (6 bases). CDR1 is SNHLY, CDR2 FYNNEI, per germline. This CDR3 region has 17 residues. V dropped 4 bases and J dropped 4 bases, with 22 bases sitting between them. For the CDR3, the DNA is TGTGCCAGCAGTGGGATCATAACAGGGACCCCCAGCTATGGCTACACCTTC. This gives the protein CASSGIITGTPSYGYTF.

The sample holds a few counts of this clone. The chain has TRBV30 and TRBJ2-4; 11 bases map to TRBD2. Germline CDR1 reads GTSNPN; CDR2 reads SVGIG (reference sequence). The CDR3 is made up of 14 amino acids. With 4 bases clipped from V and 3 bases from J, the junction kept 2 bases outside the gene matches. Written as DNA, the CDR3 is TGTGCCTGGAATACTAGCGGGGGCAAAAACATTCAGTACTTC. Its protein is CAWNTSGGKNIQYF.

This clone was recorded once. The chain uses TRBV6-6 and TRBJ1-4, with D maybe TRBD1 (5 bases). The CDR3 is 14 amino acids. Germline V lookup: CDR1 MNHNY, CDR2 SVGAGI (reference sequence). V was trimmed by 2 bases and J by 4 bases, leaving 8 bases between them. The CDR3 region is CASSYRDYNEKLFF. CDR3 nucleotides: TGTGCCAGCAGTTACCGGGACTATAATGAAAAACTGTTTTTT.

This chain joins TRBV5-6 and TRBJ1-5; D unresolved. The V end was cut by 2 bases, the J end by 0 bases, with 12 bases between. Germline V CDR1 and CDR2: SGHDT, YYEEEE. This CDR3 spans 16 amino acids. DNA for the CDR3: TGTGCCAGCAGCTTAGTGGCAGTTTATAGCAATCAGCCCCAGCATTTT. It specifies CASSLVAVYSNQPQHF. The full variable domain, its missing parts supplied by reference TRBV5-6 and TRBJ1-5, is DAGVTQSPTHLIKTRGQQVTLRCSPKSGHDTVSWYQQALGQGPQFIFQYYEEEERQRGNFPDRFSGHQFPNYSSELNVNALLLGDSALYLCASSLVAVYSNQPQHFGDGTRLSIL.

This chain links TRBV7-3 with TRBJ1-6; weak D call: TRBD1 (6 bases). V lost 5 bases to trimming and J lost 8 bases, with 10 bases between them. Germline V gene lookup returns CDR1 SGHTA and CDR2 FQGTGA. The CDR3 loop spans 13 amino acids. In DNA form, the CDR3 reads TGTGCCAGCAGCCCCAGGGGAGATTCACCCCTCCACTTT. This gives the protein CASSPRGDSPLHF.

This chain connects TRBV5-6 to TRBJ2-2, with 14 bases matching TRBD2. Per germline, CDR1 SGHDT and CDR2 YYEEEE. The V gene end was trimmed by 1 base and the J gene end by 4 bases; junction bases not matched to a gene: 6. This CDR3 is 18 amino acids long. The CDR3 DNA follows: TGTGCCAGCAGCTTGACAGGACTAGCGGGGGGCATCACCGGGGAGCTGTTTTTT. Translated, it gives CASSLTGLAGGITGELFF.

This chain joins TRBV7-9 and TRBJ2-1; D may be TRBD2 (6 bases). The CDR3 totals 15 residues. The germline V gene has CDR1 SEHNR and CDR2 FQNEAQ (reference sequence). Trimming cost V 4 bases and J 5 bases, with 15 bases left between them. In DNA form, the CDR3 reads TGTGCCAGCAGCTCATCCGGGACTGGCAACAATGAGCAGTTCTTC. As protein: CASSSSGTGNNEQFF. Supplemented by reference TRBV7-9 and TRBJ2-1, the full variable domain reads DTGVSQNPRHKITKRGQNVTFRCDPISEHNRLYWYRQTLGQGPEFLTYFQNEAQLEKSRLLSDRFSAERPKGSFSTLEIQRTEQGDSAMYLCASSSSGTGNNEQFFGPGTRLTVL.

The sample holds a few counts of this clone. Distinct nucleotide sequences in the sample also encode this CDR3. J is TRBJ1-5 and V is TRBV5-1; 9 positions agree with TRBD1. After removal of 4 bases from V and 4 bases from J, the junction contained 3 bases not matched to a gene. The germline CDR1 and CDR2 sequences are SGHRS and YFSETQ. This CDR3 is 14 amino acids long. CDR3 loop: CASSPGQGNQPQHF. The CDR3 DNA reads as TGCGCCAGCAGCCCGGGACAGGGTAATCAGCCCCAGCATTTT.

The chain couples TRBV7-9 to TRBJ1-4, with D possibly matching TRBD1 (6 bases). Germline-derived CDR1 and CDR2 are SEHNR and FQNEAQ (reference sequence). The CDR3 spans 14 residues. V was shortened by 3 bases and J by 8 bases, with 13 bases between the two germline ends. The CDR3 reads CASSLAKGEEKLFF. The CDR3 region has the DNA TGTGCCAGCAGCTTGGCCAAGGGGGAAGAAAAACTGTTTTTT.